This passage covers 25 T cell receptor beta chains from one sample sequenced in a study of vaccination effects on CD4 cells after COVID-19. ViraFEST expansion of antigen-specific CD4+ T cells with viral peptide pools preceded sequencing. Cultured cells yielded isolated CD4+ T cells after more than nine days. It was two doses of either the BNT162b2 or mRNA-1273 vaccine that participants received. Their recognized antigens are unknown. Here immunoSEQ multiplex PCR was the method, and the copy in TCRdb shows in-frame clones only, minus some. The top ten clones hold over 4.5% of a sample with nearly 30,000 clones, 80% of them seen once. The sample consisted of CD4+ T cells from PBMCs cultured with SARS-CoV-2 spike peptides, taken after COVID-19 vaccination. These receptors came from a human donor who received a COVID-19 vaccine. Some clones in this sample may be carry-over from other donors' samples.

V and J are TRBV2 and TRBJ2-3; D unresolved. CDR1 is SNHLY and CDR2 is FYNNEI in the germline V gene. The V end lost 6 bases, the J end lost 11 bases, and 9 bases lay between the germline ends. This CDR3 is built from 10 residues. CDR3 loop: CASSYVVQYF. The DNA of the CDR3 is TGTGCCAGCAGCTATGTAGTGCAGTATTTT.

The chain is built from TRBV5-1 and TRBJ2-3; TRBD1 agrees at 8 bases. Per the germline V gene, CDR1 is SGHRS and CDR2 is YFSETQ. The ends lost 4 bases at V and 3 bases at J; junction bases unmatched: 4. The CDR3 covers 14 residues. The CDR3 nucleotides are TGCGCCAGCAGCAGTCGGACAGGGACAGATACGCAGTATTTT. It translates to CASSSRTGTDTQYF.

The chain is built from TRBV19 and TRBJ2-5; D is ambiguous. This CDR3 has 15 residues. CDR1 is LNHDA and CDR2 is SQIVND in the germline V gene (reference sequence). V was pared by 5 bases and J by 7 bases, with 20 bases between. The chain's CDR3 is CASSPPLGTKGTQYF. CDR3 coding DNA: TGTGCCAGTAGTCCCCCTCTCGGCACTAAGGGGACCCAGTACTTC.

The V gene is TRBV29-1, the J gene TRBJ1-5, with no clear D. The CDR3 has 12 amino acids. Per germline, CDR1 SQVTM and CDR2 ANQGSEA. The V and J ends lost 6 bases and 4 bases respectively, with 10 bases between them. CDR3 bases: TGCAGCGTCGCCCTGGGAAATCAGCCCCAGCATTTT. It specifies CSVALGNQPQHF. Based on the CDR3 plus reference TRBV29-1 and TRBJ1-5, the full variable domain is SAVISQKPSRDICQRGTSLTIQCQVDSQVTMMFWYRQQPGQSLTLIATANQGSEATYESGFVIDKFPISRPNLTFSTLTVSNMSPEDSSIYLCSVALGNQPQHFGDGTRLSIL.

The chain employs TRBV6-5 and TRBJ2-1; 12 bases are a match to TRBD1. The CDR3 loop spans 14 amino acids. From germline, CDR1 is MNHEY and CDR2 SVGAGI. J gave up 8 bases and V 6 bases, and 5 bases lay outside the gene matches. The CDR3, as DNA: TGTGCCAGCAGCCGGGACAGGGGGCGGGATGAGCAGTTCTTC. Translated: CASSRDRGRDEQFF.

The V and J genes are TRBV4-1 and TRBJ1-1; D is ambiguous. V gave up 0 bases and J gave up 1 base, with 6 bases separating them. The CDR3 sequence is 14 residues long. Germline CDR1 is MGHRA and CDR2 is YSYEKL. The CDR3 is CASSQEMANTEAFF. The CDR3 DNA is TGCGCCAGCAGCCAAGAAATGGCGAACACTGAAGCTTTCTTT.

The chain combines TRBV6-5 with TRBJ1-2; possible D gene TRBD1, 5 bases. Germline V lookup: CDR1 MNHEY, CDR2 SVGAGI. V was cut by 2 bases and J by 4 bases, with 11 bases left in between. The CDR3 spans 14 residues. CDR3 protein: CASSYQGLRYGYTF. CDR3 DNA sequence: TGTGCCAGCAGTTACCAGGGCCTTCGCTATGGCTACACCTTC.

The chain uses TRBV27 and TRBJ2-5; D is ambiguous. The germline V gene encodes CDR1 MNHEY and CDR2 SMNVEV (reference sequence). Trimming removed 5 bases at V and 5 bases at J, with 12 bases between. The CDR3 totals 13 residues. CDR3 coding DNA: TGTGCCAGCAGTCTCCGGGCCGGGGAGACCCAGTACTTC. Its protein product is CASSLRAGETQYF.

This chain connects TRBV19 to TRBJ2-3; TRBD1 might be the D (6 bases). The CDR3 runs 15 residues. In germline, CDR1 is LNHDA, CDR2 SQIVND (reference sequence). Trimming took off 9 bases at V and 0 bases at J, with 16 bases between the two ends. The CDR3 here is CASRRGGPSTDTQYF. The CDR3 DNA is TGTGCCAGCAGAAGAGGGGGTCCGAGCACAGATACGCAGTATTTT. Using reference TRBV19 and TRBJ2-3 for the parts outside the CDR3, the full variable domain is DGGITQSPKYLFRKEGQNVTLSCEQNLNHDAMYWYRQDPGQGLRLIYYSQIVNDFQKGDIAEGYSVSREKKESFPLTVTSAQKNPTAFYLCASRRGGPSTDTQYFGPGTRLTVL.

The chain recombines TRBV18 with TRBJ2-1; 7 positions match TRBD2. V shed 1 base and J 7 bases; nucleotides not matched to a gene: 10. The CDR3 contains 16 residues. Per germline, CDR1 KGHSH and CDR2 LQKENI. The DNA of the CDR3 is TGTGCCAGCTCACCACTCTCGGCGGGGGTCGGTAATGAGCAGTTCTTC. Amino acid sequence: CASSPLSAGVGNEQFF.

The CDR3 spells CASSRRQENTGELFF. The CDR3 DNA follows: TGTGCCAGCAGCCGAAGACAGGAGAACACCGGGGAGCTGTTTTTT. The chain combines TRBV11-2 with TRBJ2-2, with D perhaps TRBD1 (6 bases). The CDR3 loop spans 15 amino acids. The germline V gene encodes CDR1 SGHAT and CDR2 FQNNGV. The V and J ends lost 5 bases and 1 base respectively, with 11 bases between them.

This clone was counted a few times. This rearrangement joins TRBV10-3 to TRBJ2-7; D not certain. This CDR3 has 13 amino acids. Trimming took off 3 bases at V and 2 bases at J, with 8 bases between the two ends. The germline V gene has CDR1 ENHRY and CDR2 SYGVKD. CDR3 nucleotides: TGTGCCATCAGTGATGGGATCACCTACGAGCAGTACGTC. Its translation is CAISDGITYEQYV.

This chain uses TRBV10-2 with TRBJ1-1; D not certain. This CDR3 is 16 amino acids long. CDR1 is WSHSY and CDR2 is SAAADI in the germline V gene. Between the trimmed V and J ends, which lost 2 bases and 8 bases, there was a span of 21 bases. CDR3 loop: CASSERGRGSGGEAFF. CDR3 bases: TGCGCCAGCAGTGAGAGAGGCCGGGGATCGGGAGGGGAAGCTTTCTTT.

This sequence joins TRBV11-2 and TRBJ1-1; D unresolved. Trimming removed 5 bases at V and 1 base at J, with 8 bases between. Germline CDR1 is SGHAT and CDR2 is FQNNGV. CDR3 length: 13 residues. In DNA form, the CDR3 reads TGTGCCAGCAGCAGGACGGCGAACACTGAAGCTTTCTTT. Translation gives CASSRTANTEAFF.

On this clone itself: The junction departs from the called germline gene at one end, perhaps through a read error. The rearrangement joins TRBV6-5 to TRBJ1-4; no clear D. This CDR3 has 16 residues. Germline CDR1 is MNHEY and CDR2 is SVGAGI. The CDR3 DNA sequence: TGTGCCAGCAGTTACCTAGGCCGCGGCCCTAATGGAAAACTGTTTTTT. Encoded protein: CASSYLGRGPNGKLFF.

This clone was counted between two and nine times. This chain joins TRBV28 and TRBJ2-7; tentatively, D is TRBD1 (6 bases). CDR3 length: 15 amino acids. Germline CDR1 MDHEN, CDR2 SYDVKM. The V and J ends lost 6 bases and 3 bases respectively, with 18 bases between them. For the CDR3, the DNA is TGTGCCAGCAGCTCCCGGGCGGACAGTCACTACGAGCAGTACGTC. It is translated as CASSSRADSHYEQYV.

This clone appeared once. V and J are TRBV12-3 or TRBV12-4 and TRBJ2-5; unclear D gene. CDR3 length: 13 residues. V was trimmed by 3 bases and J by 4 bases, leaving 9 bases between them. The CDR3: CASSFLLRETQYF. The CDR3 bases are TGTGCCAGCAGTTTCCTCCTCCGAGAGACCCAGTACTTC.

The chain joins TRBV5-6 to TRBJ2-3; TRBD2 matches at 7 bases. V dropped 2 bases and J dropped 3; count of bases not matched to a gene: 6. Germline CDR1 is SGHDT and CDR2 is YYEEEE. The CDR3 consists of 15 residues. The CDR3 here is CASSFRSSGTDTQYF. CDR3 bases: TGTGCCAGCAGCTTTCGCTCTAGCGGAACAGATACGCAGTATTTT.

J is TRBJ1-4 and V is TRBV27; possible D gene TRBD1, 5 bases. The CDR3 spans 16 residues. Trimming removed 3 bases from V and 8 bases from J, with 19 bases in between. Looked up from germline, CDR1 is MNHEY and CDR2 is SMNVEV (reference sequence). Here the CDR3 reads CASSLSRWQGDEKLFF. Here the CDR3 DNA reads TGTGCCAGCAGTTTGTCGAGGTGGCAGGGAGACGAAAAACTGTTTTTT. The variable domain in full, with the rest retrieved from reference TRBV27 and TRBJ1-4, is EAQVTQNPRYLITVTGKKLTVTCSQNMNHEYMSWYRQDPGLGLRQIYYSMNVEVTDKGDVPEGYKVSRKEKRNFPLILESPSPNQTSLYFCASSLSRWQGDEKLFFGSGTQLSVL.

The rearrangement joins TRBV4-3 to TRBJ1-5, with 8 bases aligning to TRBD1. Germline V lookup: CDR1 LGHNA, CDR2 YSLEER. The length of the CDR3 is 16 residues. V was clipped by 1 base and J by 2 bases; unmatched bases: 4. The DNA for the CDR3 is TGCGCCAGCAGCCAAGCTTACAGGGGGGGCAATCAGCCCCAGCATTTT. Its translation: CASSQAYRGGNQPQHF.

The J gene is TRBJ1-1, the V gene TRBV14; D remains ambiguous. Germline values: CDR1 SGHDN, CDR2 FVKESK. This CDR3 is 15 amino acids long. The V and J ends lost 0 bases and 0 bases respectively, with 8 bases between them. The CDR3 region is CASSQEIGMNTEAFF. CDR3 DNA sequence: TGTGCCAGCAGCCAAGAAATAGGGATGAACACTGAAGCTTTCTTT.

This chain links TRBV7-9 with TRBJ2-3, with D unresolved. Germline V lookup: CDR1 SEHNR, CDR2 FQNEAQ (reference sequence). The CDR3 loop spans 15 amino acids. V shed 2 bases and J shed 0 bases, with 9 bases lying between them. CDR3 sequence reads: CASSLNPTSTDTQYF. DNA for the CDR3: TGTGCCAGCAGCTTAAATCCAACTAGCACAGATACGCAGTATTTT.

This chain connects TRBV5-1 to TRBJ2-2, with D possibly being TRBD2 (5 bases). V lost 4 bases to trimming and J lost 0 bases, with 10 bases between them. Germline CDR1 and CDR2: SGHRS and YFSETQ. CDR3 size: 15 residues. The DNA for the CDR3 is TGCGCCAGCAGCCTAGCCGGTGCGAACACCGGGGAGCTGTTTTTT. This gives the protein CASSLAGANTGELFF.

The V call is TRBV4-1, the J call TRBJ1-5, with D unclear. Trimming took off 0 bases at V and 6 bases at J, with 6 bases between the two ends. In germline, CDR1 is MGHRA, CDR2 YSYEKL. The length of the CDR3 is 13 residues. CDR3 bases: TGCGCCAGCAGCCAAGAGGGAGGTCAGCCCCAGCATTTT. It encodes CASSQEGGQPQHF.

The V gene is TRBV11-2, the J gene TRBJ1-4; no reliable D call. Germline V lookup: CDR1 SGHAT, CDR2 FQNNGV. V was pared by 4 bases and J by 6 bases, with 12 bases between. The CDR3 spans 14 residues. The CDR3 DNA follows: TGTGCCAGCAGCTCCGGGAAAGGTGATGAAAAACTGTTTTTT. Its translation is CASSSGKGDEKLFF.